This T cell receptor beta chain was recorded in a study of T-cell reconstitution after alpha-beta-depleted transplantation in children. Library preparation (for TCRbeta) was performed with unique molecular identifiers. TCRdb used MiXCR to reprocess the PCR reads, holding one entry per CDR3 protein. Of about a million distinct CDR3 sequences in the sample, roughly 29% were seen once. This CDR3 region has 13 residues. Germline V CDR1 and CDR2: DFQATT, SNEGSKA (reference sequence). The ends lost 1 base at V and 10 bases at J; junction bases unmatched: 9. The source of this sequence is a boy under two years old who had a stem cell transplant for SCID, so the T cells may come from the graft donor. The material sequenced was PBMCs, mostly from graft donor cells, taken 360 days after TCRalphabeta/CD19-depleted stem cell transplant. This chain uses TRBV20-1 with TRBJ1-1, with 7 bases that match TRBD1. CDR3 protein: CSARVDRVGGAFF. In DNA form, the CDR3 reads TGCAGTGCTAGAGTAGACAGGGTGGGAGGAGCTTTCTTT.